What follows describes a single T cell receptor (beta chain). No antigen is known for it. Included hyperthyroidism patients were aged 18 to 65 and newly diagnosed (under 2 months' duration). Clinical symptoms, serum thyroxine, TRAb, thyroid ultrasound and orbital computed tomography were relied on for diagnosis. Unmatched junction bases numbered 8, after V lost 5 bases and J lost 2 bases. The CDR3 covers 15 residues. In germline, CDR1 is SEHNR, CDR2 FQNEAQ (reference sequence). RNA transcripts were the template, and TCR beta CDR3 regions were amplified from them. The first-round RT-PCR employed HTBI primers together with the Qiagen OneStep RT-PCR kit. A multiplex PCR was then performed as the second round. TCRdb independently ran MiXCR on the multiplex PCR reads; one entry per CDR3 protein. The sample has about 1.2 million distinct CDR3 sequences; about 40% are singletons. This sample was included in a study of Graves' ophthalmopathy and Graves' hyperthyroidism.

Study-wide results and limits: Blood repertoires reportedly contained most expanded thyroid clonotypes above 0.001 frequency.

The rearrangement joins TRBV7-9 to TRBJ1-2, with 7 bases identical to TRBD1. The sequenced sample was peripheral blood or thyroid tissue (not recorded which). The receptor was derived from an adult man with Graves' hyperthyroidism. The CDR3: CASSVWDSQNYGYTF. As DNA, the CDR3 is TGTGCCAGCAGCGTCTGGGACAGTCAAAACTATGGCTACACCTTC.